This paragraph reports one T cell receptor (beta chain). The antigen is undetermined. These data belong to a study of beta chain features in type 1 diabetes. Expressed TCRB transcripts were sequenced because the isolated RNA had all been reverse transcribed beforehand. Sequencing used immunoSEQ multiplex PCR; TCRdb keeps in-frame clones, though not all of them. Among 160,000 or so clones, over 8.5% were seen once, and the ten largest hold 2% to 2.5%. The germline CDR1 and CDR2 sequences are KGHSH and LQKENI. The CDR3 runs 12 residues. Trimming left V 10 bases short and J 7 bases short, with 11 bases between. Broader study findings: Cells carrying high TCR expression could end up over-represented when cDNA is sequenced.

The clonotype originates from a man aged 18 to 29 in good health. The chain links TRBV18 to TRBJ1-6; D may be TRBD1 (5 bases). The source material was central memory CD4+ T cells from blood. DNA for the CDR3: TGTGCCACCACGAGACAGAATTCACCCCTCCACTTT. It translates to CATTRQNSPLHF.